The 26 T cell receptor beta chains listed next were all sequenced from one sample in a study of cytomegalovirus exposure and HLA in healthy donors. TCRdb's copy holds only in-frame clones and misses some; the assay was immunoSEQ multiplex PCR. The data contain about 240,000 clones, 87% of them singletons. Sequencing was done on a sample of PBMCs. The receptors originated from a man younger than 35 in good health and CMV-seronegative.

The chain has TRBV10-1 and TRBJ1-4; TRBD1 agrees at 10 bases. The CDR3 is 11 residues long. The germline CDR1 and CDR2 sequences are WNHNN and SYGVQD (reference sequence). V lost 10 bases and J lost 8; bases outside the gene matches: 1. CDR3 sequence: CATGQGEKLFF. The CDR3 DNA sequence: TGCGCCACGGGACAGGGGGAAAAACTGTTTTTT.

As for this clone: Germline and junction disagree at one end, which may indicate a read error. V is TRBV4-3 and J is TRBJ2-3; 8 bases fit TRBD2. Germline V CDR1 and CDR2: LGHNA, YSLEER. The CDR3 has 17 amino acids. The CDR3: CANSQGGLATSTDTQYF. DNA for the CDR3: TGCGCCAACAGCCAAGGCGGACTAGCAACTAGCACAGATACGCAGTATTTT.

The chain employs TRBV5-4 and TRBJ2-7, with 13 nucleotides matching TRBD2. After removal of 0 bases from V and 3 bases from J, the junction contained 3 bases not matched to a gene. CDR3 length: 16 amino acids. Looked up from germline, CDR1 is SGHNT and CDR2 is YYREEE (reference sequence). In nucleotides, the CDR3 is TGTGCCAGCAGCTTGGACGGGACTAGCGGGGTCTACGAGCAGTACTTC. Amino acids: CASSLDGTSGVYEQYF.

This clone was counted only a few times. The chain has TRBV7-2 and TRBJ2-7, with 8 bases lining up with TRBD1. This CDR3 comprises 13 residues. Germline V gene lookup returns CDR1 SGHTA and CDR2 FQGNSA. Losses at the gene ends were 1 base for V and 11 bases for J; bases not matched to a gene: 7. As DNA, the CDR3 is TGTGCCAGCAGCTTAGTTACAGGGGGTACGGAGTACTTC. Translating it yields CASSLVTGGTEYF.

The V and J genes are TRBV27 and TRBJ2-7, with TRBD1 matching over 10 bases. Germline V gives CDR1 MNHEY, CDR2 SMNVEV (reference sequence). V was clipped by 6 bases and J by 2 bases; unmatched bases: 7. The CDR3 is made up of 15 amino acids. The DNA of the CDR3 is TGTGCCAGCAGGATTCTCGGACAGGGGGCCTACGAGCAGTACTTC. Protein: CASRILGQGAYEQYF.

The chain carries TRBV6-4 and TRBJ1-1; 7 nucleotides match TRBD1. The CDR3 extends over 13 amino acids. Looked up from germline, CDR1 is MRHNA and CDR2 is SNTAGT. The ends lost 6 bases at V and 3 bases at J; junction bases unmatched: 4. CDR3 DNA: TGTGCCAGCAGCCAGGGGGGCTACACTGAAGCTTTCTTT. This sequence encodes CASSQGGYTEAFF.

This chain links TRBV10-3 with TRBJ2-3; D is unresolved. V dropped 6 bases and J dropped 4 bases, with 11 bases sitting between them. Germline loops: CDR1 ENHRY, CDR2 SYGVKD. The CDR3 is 13 amino acids. The CDR3 DNA is TGTGCCATCAGACAAGATACCCCAGATACGCAGTATTTT. Residues: CAIRQDTPDTQYF.

The chain couples TRBV5-6 to TRBJ2-1; TRBD1 agrees at 11 bases. CDR3 length: 15 amino acids. V was pared by 5 bases and J by 4 bases, with 5 bases of the junction left unmatched. Germline CDR1 SGHDT, CDR2 YYEEEE. The CDR3 coding sequence is TGTGCCAGCAGTTGGGGACAGGGGGAATACAATGAGCAGTTCTTC. Translating it yields CASSWGQGEYNEQFF.

This clone was counted only a few times. The chain carries TRBV6-1 and TRBJ1-2; 8 nucleotides align to TRBD1. This CDR3 comprises 13 residues. Germline V gene sequence: CDR1 MNHNS, CDR2 SASEGT. J was trimmed by 6 bases and V by 6 bases; bases with no gene match: 6. The CDR3 sequence: CASRARTGNGYTF. CDR3 in DNA: TGTGCCAGCAGAGCTAGGACAGGGAATGGCTACACCTTC.

The chain joins TRBV10-3 to TRBJ1-6; tentative D call: TRBD1 (6 bases). Germline V gene data show CDR1 as ENHRY and CDR2 as SYGVKD. V dropped 10 bases and J dropped 6 bases, with 16 bases sitting between them. The CDR3 is made up of 14 amino acids. The CDR3: CATTLGQRNSPLHF. For the CDR3, the DNA is TGTGCCACTACTTTAGGACAGCGTAATTCACCCCTCCACTTT.

This sequence joins TRBV18 and TRBJ2-7; 8 nucleotides agree with TRBD2. Germline CDR1 is KGHSH and CDR2 is LQKENI. The CDR3 consists of 16 residues. V trimming: 3 bases; J trimming: 2 bases; junction bases outside the gene matches: 9. The CDR3 protein is CASSPRIAGSAYEQYF. The CDR3 coding sequence is TGTGCCAGCTCACCGCGAATAGCGGGATCCGCCTACGAGCAGTACTTC.

The rearrangement uses TRBV2 and TRBJ1-3, with a possible D match to TRBD1 (5 bases). CDR1 and CDR2 (germline): SNHLY, FYNNEI. The germline V and J ends were trimmed by 5 bases and 0 bases, with 8 bases remaining between them. The CDR3 has 14 amino acids. For the CDR3, the DNA is TGTGCCAGCAGTCGGGGGAGCTCTGGAAACACCATATATTTT. This encodes CASSRGSSGNTIYF.

V and J are TRBV4-3 and TRBJ2-7; 7 bases line up with TRBD1. The V and J ends lost 0 bases and 1 base, in that order; junction bases with no gene match: 9. Germline-derived CDR1 and CDR2 are LGHNA and YSLEER. The CDR3 spans 17 residues. The CDR3 sequence is CASSQDWAQGVSYEQYF. The CDR3 coding sequence is TGCGCCAGCAGCCAAGATTGGGCTCAGGGGGTTTCCTACGAGCAGTACTTC.

The chain carries TRBV5-5 and TRBJ1-2; the D is unclear. The CDR3 spans 15 residues. Trimming cost V 0 bases and J 4 bases, with 13 bases left between them. CDR1 and CDR2 (germline): SGHKS, YYEKEE (reference sequence). The CDR3 DNA follows: TGTGCCAGCAGCTTGGGGGTCCTTCGGGGCTATGGCTACACCTTC. This encodes CASSLGVLRGYGYTF.

This clone appeared a single time. The V call is TRBV2, the J call TRBJ1-1; 7 bases align to TRBD1. This CDR3 comprises 14 residues. The germline V gene has CDR1 SNHLY and CDR2 FYNNEI. The ends lost 3 bases at V and 3 bases at J; junction bases unmatched: 4. CDR3 protein: CASSDEGADTEAFF. CDR3 DNA sequence: TGTGCCAGCAGTGATGAGGGGGCGGACACTGAAGCTTTCTTT.

Remarks on this clone: Distinct nucleotide sequences in the sample also encode this CDR3. The CDR3 spells CASSVAGTSGYEQYF. In nucleotides, the CDR3 is TGTGCCAGCAGCGTAGCGGGGACTAGCGGCTACGAGCAGTACTTC. The J gene is TRBJ2-7, the V gene TRBV9; the match to TRBD2 covers 11 bases. The CDR3 is made up of 15 amino acids. J gave up 3 bases and V 0 bases, and 2 bases lay outside the gene matches. Germline V gene sequence: CDR1 SGDLS, CDR2 YYNGEE.

The chain uses TRBV27 and TRBJ2-3; TRBD1 agrees at 11 bases. V was pared by 4 bases and J by 0 bases, with 12 bases of the junction left unmatched. Germline assignment: CDR1 MNHEY and CDR2 SMNVEV (reference sequence). CDR3 length equals 19 residues. The DNA of the CDR3 is TGTGCCAGCAGTTCCCGGGACAGGGGGTTGTCGTGGAGCACAGATACGCAGTATTTT. It encodes CASSSRDRGLSWSTDTQYF.

This clone was seen only once. For the CDR3, the DNA is TGTGCCAGCAGCCGAGGGGGAGCAGTCTACAATGAGCAGTTCTTC. Amino acid sequence: CASSRGGAVYNEQFF. The genes are TRBV27 and TRBJ2-1, with a tentative D call TRBD1 (6 bases). The CDR3 contains 15 residues. The germline CDR1 and CDR2 sequences are MNHEY and SMNVEV (reference sequence). V lost 6 bases and J 3 bases, leaving 15 bases between the germline ends.

This rearrangement joins TRBV18 to TRBJ1-2, with 7 bases matching TRBD1. V gave up 5 bases and J gave up 6 bases; unmatched junction bases: 3. Germline V gives CDR1 KGHSH, CDR2 LQKENI. CDR3 length: 12 residues. In DNA form, the CDR3 reads TGTGCCAGCTCATCCGACAGGGATGGCTACACCTTC. Its translation is CASSSDRDGYTF.

The chain employs TRBV18 and TRBJ1-2, with D unclear. Germline-derived CDR1 and CDR2 are KGHSH and LQKENI. The CDR3 loop spans 13 amino acids. The germline V and J ends were trimmed by 6 bases and 4 bases, with 12 bases remaining between them. The CDR3 here is CASSPGAAYGYTF. CDR3 nucleotides: TGTGCCAGCTCTCCGGGAGCAGCCTATGGCTACACCTTC.

Here the CDR3 DNA reads TGTGCCAGCAGCTTAGGGGGTAGCGGGAGTGTTGAGCAGTACTTC. Translation gives CASSLGGSGSVEQYF. The chain recombines TRBV7-2 with TRBJ2-7; TRBD2 agrees at 9 bases. The V and J ends lost 1 base and 7 bases, in that order; junction bases with no gene match: 8. CDR1 is SGHTA, CDR2 FQGNSA, per germline. This CDR3 spans 15 amino acids. The variable domain in full, completed from reference TRBV7-2 and TRBJ2-7, reads GAGVSQSPSNKVTEKGKDVELRCDPISGHTALYWYRQSLGQGLEFLIYFQGNSAPDKSGLPSDRFSAERTGGSVSTLTIQRTQQEDSAVYLCASSLGGSGSVEQYFGPGTRLTVT.

The gene calls are TRBV18 and TRBJ2-3, with TRBD1 matching 7 bases. J was trimmed by 7 bases and V by 0 bases; bases with no gene match: 25. The germline V gene encodes CDR1 KGHSH and CDR2 LQKENI. The CDR3 runs to 21 residues. This chain's CDR3 is CASSPPGGRYSAGWSRHTQYF. The CDR3 region has the DNA TGTGCCAGCTCACCACCAGGGGGCCGGTATTCGGCAGGATGGTCACGGCATACGCAGTATTTT.

This chain uses TRBV27 with TRBJ2-7; 12 positions match TRBD2. The germline V gene encodes CDR1 MNHEY and CDR2 SMNVEV (reference sequence). The V segment lost 8 bases and the J segment 5 bases; nucleotides outside the gene matches: 7. The CDR3 has 14 residues. CDR3: CASVRLAGEDEQYF. In nucleotides, the CDR3 is TGTGCCAGCGTAAGACTAGCGGGAGAGGACGAGCAGTACTTC.

CDR3 in DNA: TGTGCCAGCTCACCGGAGCGTGGCTACACCTTC. This sequence encodes CASSPERGYTF. J is TRBJ1-2 and V is TRBV18, with D unresolved. CDR3 length: 11 residues. Trimming pared 3 bases from V and 7 bases from J, leaving 6 bases between. The V gene's germline CDR1 is KGHSH and CDR2 LQKENI.

V usage is TRBV5-1 and J usage is TRBJ1-3; D gene uncertain. Per the germline V gene, CDR1 is SGHRS and CDR2 is YFSETQ. This CDR3 has 16 residues. Trimming removed 6 bases from V and 0 bases from J, with 16 bases in between. CDR3 region: CASTPESGVSGNTIYF. In nucleotides, the CDR3 is TGCGCCAGCACACCCGAAAGCGGGGTCTCTGGAAACACCATATATTTT.

The chain recombines TRBV7-7 with TRBJ2-2, with TRBD1 matching 7 bases. This CDR3 spans 14 amino acids. Germline CDR1 reads SSHAT; CDR2 reads FNYEAQ (reference sequence). V shed 8 bases, J shed 5 bases, and the junction held 8 bases outside the gene matches. CDR3 sequence reads: CASAQGQRTGELFF. CDR3 in DNA: TGTGCCAGCGCCCAGGGACAGCGAACCGGGGAGCTGTTTTTT.